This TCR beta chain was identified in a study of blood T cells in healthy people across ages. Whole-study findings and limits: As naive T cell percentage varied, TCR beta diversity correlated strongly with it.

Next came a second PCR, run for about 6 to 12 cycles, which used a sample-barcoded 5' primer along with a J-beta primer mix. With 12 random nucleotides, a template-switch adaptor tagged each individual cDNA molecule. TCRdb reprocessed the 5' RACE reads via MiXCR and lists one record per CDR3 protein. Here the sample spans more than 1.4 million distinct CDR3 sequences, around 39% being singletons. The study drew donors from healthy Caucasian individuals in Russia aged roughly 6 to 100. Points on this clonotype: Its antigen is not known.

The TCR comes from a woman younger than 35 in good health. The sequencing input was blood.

In nucleotides, the CDR3 is TGTGCCAGCAGCCAAGATTACGGCGGGGGGGCTAGCACAGATACGCAGTATTTT. Translating gives CASSQDYGGGASTDTQYF. The genes are TRBV3-1 and TRBJ2-3; TRBD2 matches 9 bases. The J segment lost 0 bases and the V segment lost 0 bases, leaving 7 bases of the junction unmatched. The CDR3 length is 18 residues. CDR1 LGHDT and CDR2 YNNKEL come from the germline V gene (reference sequence).